Below, 13 T cell receptor beta chains from the same sample are listed, as sequenced in a study of somatic mutations in cytotoxic T cells in rheumatoid arthritis. Clones were read by immunoSEQ multiplex PCR, and TCRdb kept only the in-frame ones, dropping some. The sample yields 12,000 or so clones, around 83% seen once. Sequenced sample: CD8+ T cells sorted from blood. The origin of the receptors is a woman aged 55-75 years in good health.

Only one count was recorded for this clone. This chain links TRBV5-6 with TRBJ2-7, with TRBD1 matching over 8 bases. Germline trimming cut 2 bases from V and 0 bases from J; bases unmatched to any gene: 1. In germline, CDR1 is SGHDT, CDR2 YYEEEE. The CDR3 is 14 residues long. The CDR3 loop is CASSFGQGSYEQYF. The CDR3 DNA follows: TGTGCCAGCAGCTTCGGACAGGGCTCCTACGAGCAGTACTTC.

Comments on this clone: The same CDR3 also results from other DNA sequences found in this sample. The rearrangement links TRBV5-1 to TRBJ1-4, with TRBD1 identical over 8 bases. The CDR3 is 14 amino acids. The germline V gene has CDR1 SGHRS and CDR2 YFSETQ. V lost 3 bases to trimming and J lost 8 bases; unmatched junction nucleotides: 6. CDR3 sequence (DNA): TGCGCCAGCAGCTCCGGGACAGGTGACGAAAAACTGTTTTTT. Its protein product is CASSSGTGDEKLFF. The full variable domain, completed using reference TRBV5-1 and TRBJ1-4, is KAGVTQTPRYLIKTRGQQVTLSCSPISGHRSVSWYQQTPGQGLQFLFEYFSETQRNKGNFPGRFSGRQFSNSRSEMNVSTLELGDSALYLCASSSGTGDEKLFFGSGTQLSVL.

The J gene is TRBJ1-4, the V gene TRBV7-9; D is undetermined. Germline loops: CDR1 SEHNR, CDR2 FQNEAQ (reference sequence). Trimming removed 1 base from V and 13 bases from J, with 16 bases in between. The CDR3 length is 14 residues. CDR3 bases: TGTGCCAGCAGCTTAGTGGACCGAACCGGAGGACTGTTTTTT. It is translated as CASSLVDRTGGLFF.

The V and J genes are TRBV21-1 and TRBJ2-5; TRBD2 is the table's D call and was not checked against the DNA. TRBV21-1 represents a pseudogene. The CDR3 spans 16 residues. CDR3 amino acids: CASSRGGRRQQETQYF. DNA for the CDR3: TGTGCCAGCAGCAGGGGGGGCAGAAGACAACAAGAGACCCAGTACTTC.

The rearrangement uses TRBV7-9 and TRBJ2-5; TRBD1 matches 8 bases. V lost 5 bases, J lost 1 base, and 9 bases stayed unmatched. The CDR3 consists of 16 residues. Germline V CDR1 and CDR2: SEHNR, FQNEAQ (reference sequence). The CDR3 sequence is CASSPPGTGGQETQYF. Here the CDR3 DNA reads TGTGCCAGCAGCCCCCCAGGCACAGGGGGCCAAGAGACCCAGTACTTC.

The V gene is TRBV2, the J gene TRBJ1-1; D is unclear. The CDR3 consists of 14 residues. V gave up 6 bases and J gave up 1 base, with 12 bases separating them. Germline V gene data show CDR1 as SNHLY and CDR2 as FYNNEI. CDR3 in DNA: TGTGCCAGCAGCGAACTAACAGAGAACACTGAAGCTTTCTTT. This gives the protein CASSELTENTEAFF.

The CDR3 bases are TGCGCCAGCAGCTTCCGGGACAGGACGAACACCGGGGAGCTGTTTTTT. This gives the protein CASSFRDRTNTGELFF. This chain connects TRBV5-1 to TRBJ2-2; 8 bases match TRBD1. This CDR3 comprises 16 residues. Trimming cost V 2 bases and J 0 bases; bases outside gene matches: 3. Germline V gene lookup returns CDR1 SGHRS and CDR2 YFSETQ. The full variable domain, completed using reference TRBV5-1 and TRBJ2-2, is KAGVTQTPRYLIKTRGQQVTLSCSPISGHRSVSWYQQTPGQGLQFLFEYFSETQRNKGNFPGRFSGRQFSNSRSEMNVSTLELGDSALYLCASSFRDRTNTGELFFGEGSRLTVL.

Notes on this clone: Since the CDR3 does not end with the conserved phenylalanine or tryptophan, this likely comes from a read error. The chain couples TRBV7-9 to TRBJ1-1, with D unresolved. V lost 1 base and J 1 base, leaving 7 bases between the germline ends. Germline CDR1 and CDR2: SEHNR and FQNEAQ (reference sequence). This CDR3 has 14 residues. CDR3 DNA sequence: TGTGCCAGCAGCTTAGACGGGAAGAACACTGAAGCTTTCCTT. Translated: CASSLDGKNTEAFL.

Here the CDR3 DNA reads TGTGCCAGCAGTTTATCGCTAGCGGGGATCGGGGTTGAGCAGTTCTTC. It translates to CASSLSLAGIGVEQFF. The chain joins TRBV27 to TRBJ2-1; 9 bases match TRBD2. CDR3 size: 16 residues. The J segment lost 9 bases and the V segment lost 0 bases, leaving 9 bases of the junction unmatched. The germline CDR1 and CDR2 sequences are MNHEY and SMNVEV (reference sequence).

V is TRBV6-5 and J is TRBJ1-1, with D possibly TRBD1 on 6 matching bases. This CDR3 comprises 14 residues. Germline V lookup: CDR1 MNHEY, CDR2 SVGAGI. Deletions cut 0 bases from V and 6 bases from J, with 11 bases between. CDR3 DNA sequence: TGTGCCAGCAGTTACTCTATACAGGGAGCTGAAGCTTTCTTT. Protein product: CASSYSIQGAEAFF.

This clone was seen once. The chain links TRBV5-1 to TRBJ2-2; a possible D gene is TRBD1 (5 bases). The CDR3 runs 15 residues. CDR1 SGHRS and CDR2 YFSETQ come from the germline V gene. V was cut by 4 bases and J by 3 bases, with 13 bases left in between. The CDR3 sequence: CASSTQGLDTGELFF. For the CDR3, the DNA is TGCGCCAGCAGCACGCAGGGTTTGGACACCGGGGAGCTGTTTTTT.

The chain combines TRBV9 with TRBJ2-5, with TRBD2 matching over 10 bases. The V segment lost 4 bases and the J segment 3 bases; nucleotides outside the gene matches: 6. CDR3 length equals 15 residues. Germline V gives CDR1 SGDLS, CDR2 YYNGEE. CDR3 in amino acids: CASSSTGTSEETQYF. CDR3 DNA: TGTGCCAGCAGCTCGACCGGGACTAGCGAAGAGACCCAGTACTTC.

A word on this clone: At one of its ends the junction is not consistent with the germline gene, which may arise from a read error. This chain uses TRBV2 with TRBJ1-6, with D tentatively TRBD1 (6 bases). Germline lookup yields CDR1 SNHLY and CDR2 FYNNEI. This CDR3 region has 17 residues. The DNA for the CDR3 is TGTGCCAGCAGTTACACTACGGACAGCTCCTATAATTCACCCCTCCGCTTT. Translation: CASSYTTDSSYNSPLRF.